The clone carrying this TCR beta chain was observed a single time. This specimen comes from a study of radiotherapy plus CTLA-4 blockade in lung cancer. Study-level background: Overall, about 19% of patients showed an objective response, while 31% attained disease control.

The germline V gene encodes CDR1 PRHDT and CDR2 FYEKMQ (reference sequence). CDR3 length equals 13 residues. V dropped 1 base and J dropped 5 bases, with 9 bases sitting between them. Repertoires were generated with immunoSEQ multiplex PCR, while TCRdb's copy carries only in-frame clones and drops some. Of 40,000 or so clones in the sample, 80% to 90% were seen once. This TCR was sampled from a human donor with non-small cell lung cancer whose response to radiotherapy plus ipilimumab could not be evaluated. Sequenced material: peripheral blood, taken from a patient treated with radiotherapy plus ipilimumab. This chain uses TRBV13 with TRBJ2-7; tentatively, D is TRBD2 (6 bases). The chain's CDR3 is CASSLVGGNEQYF. The CDR3 DNA reads TGTGCCAGCAGCTTAGTAGGCGGGAACGAGCAGTACTTC.